This TCR beta chain was obtained from a study of cytomegalovirus exposure and HLA in healthy donors (dated by TCRdb to 2016 to 2017). Study-level background: According to an earlier analysis of 550 to 750 of the donors, about 170 million T cells yielded over 90 million unique TCR beta sequences and around 280 Gb of sequence data. Using immunosequencing, the study profiled T cell repertoires from around 680 subjects and related those repertoires to cytomegalovirus serostatus. To decide whether each TCR beta V gene segment behaved as functional or pseudogenic, an earlier analysis of 587 of the donors relied on high-throughput TCR beta sequencing. Several DR-DQ haplotypes were treated as single units for association and clustering because of strong linkage in the cohort. In a later genetic analysis, genome-wide SNP genotypes for about three fifths of the roughly 670 donors were used, and that subset was treated as a discovery cohort. On average, around 240,000 unique TCR beta nucleotide sequences were sequenced per donor among 398 genotyped donors of the cohort, with 15% to 20% of those sequences being non-productive. A later analysis re-examined previously published TCR beta repertoires from about 700 donors and added high-resolution HLA genotyping to investigate patterns of TCR occurrence. Rather than using new phenotypic data, the later analysis identified candidate immune exposures from TCR beta sequences and from how often those sequences occurred across donors. An early release that covered about 600 HLA-typed donors contained around 330 gigabases of sequencing data and 80 million or so unique TCR sequences. Class I and class II HLA loci were covered by the typing at four-digit resolution. Every repertoire in the discovery cohort had been generated on one and the same sequencing platform. The study aimed to test whether cataloging public T cell receptors could reveal signatures of past pathogen exposure. To predict cytomegalovirus infection status, the study combined high-throughput TCR immunosequencing, statistical association of individual TCRs with disease status, and machine learning. A separate validation cohort of roughly 120 different subjects was used in addition to the 666-subject first cohort. Among the roughly 410 genotyped donors, 75% to 90% belonged to the genetic ancestry cluster associated with self-reported Caucasian donors. The number of typed donors differed by locus: about 620-640 for A, B, C, DRB1 and DQB1; 500 to 550 for DQA1; fewer than 610 for DPA1; and about 450 for DPB1. Donor age, sex, ethnicity and CMV serostatus were collected together with the repertoire data. Summary of the overall study and its limitations: V-gene and J-gene trimming of TCR beta chains was associated with a missense DCLRE1C variant in a later genetic analysis, and the association was replicated in an independent cohort. Some IMGT-functional V segments, including TRBV6-2 and TRBV6-3, could not be told apart with the 87-base-pair reads, so those segments were excluded. A later analysis found that HLA-associated TCR beta chains were more clonally expanded and had lower generation probabilities than equally common non-associated chains. A few of the identified cytomegalovirus-associated TCR beta chains were confirmed in vitro to be specific for cytomegalovirus antigens. According to a later analysis, parvovirus B19, influenza, CMV and Epstein-Barr virus appeared linked to several top co-occurrence clusters. Most TCR sequences were observed very rarely across donors, whereas some public TCRs were present in many individuals. Specific HLA alleles were associated with around 18,000 TCR beta sequences at a false discovery rate of 0.05 in a later analysis. The cohort was sequenced for TCR beta chains only, and without alpha or paired-chain data the features that could be detected were limited. HLA typing was unavailable for some donors at each locus, so association tests used only the typed subset. It was suggested by the authors that the approach could potentially be generalized to other disease states and immunological phenotypes. Most CMV-associated TCR beta chains appeared to be HLA-restricted in a later analysis, and the HLA associations seemed to be driven largely by CMV exposure. Correlated functional status among segregating V segments might reflect linkage disequilibrium, but an unknown experimental factor could not be ruled out. Compared with the approximately 600-donor mean, donors in an Asian-associated ancestry cluster had fewer N-insertions in productive TCRs, according to a later genetic analysis. A later analysis found that TCR association rates varied across HLA loci, with DRB1 alleles showing the most associated TCRs and HLA-C alleles the fewest. A cluster of highly shared sequence variants was judged likely to represent a technical artifact of the sequencing pipeline. Because counts were too low, roughly 17 rarely observed V segments, including chromosome 9 orphons, were left out of the earlier analysis of approximately 500 of the donors. In an earlier analysis of some 500 of the donors, most TCR beta V segments appeared in productive rearrangements about 87% or about 30% of the time, broadly matching IMGT annotations. The study gave a list of 150 to 200 TCR beta chains associated with cytomegalovirus. CMV serostatus was the only immune exposure information available for the cohort. The classifier was reported to diagnose cytomegalovirus status with high specificity and sensitivity in both the original and validation cohorts. Strong co-occurrence of HLA alleles, especially DR and DQ, made assigning TCR associations to individual alleles difficult. Presence/absence analyses assumed roughly uniform sequencing depth across donors, an assumption that may not hold. A further reported finding was that TCR beta sequences accurately predicted the HLA-A and HLA-B alleles for most subjects in the first cohort.

Libraries were constructed by the immunoSEQ multiplex PCR assay. For the multiplex PCR, a mixture combining 60 forward primers for TCR Vbeta segments and 13 reverse primers for TCR Jbeta segments was used. A multiplex PCR assay on genomic DNA amplified the CDR3 region of rearranged TCR beta genes. The amplified TCR beta libraries were sequenced on the Illumina HiSeq System as 87-base-pair reads. The study's processing was this. A later analysis tallied approximately 87 million unique TCR beta chains across the approximately 670 repertoires, and some 10 million of those chains were shared by two or more donors. To remove PCR and sequencing errors, raw reads were error-corrected and collapsed into unique sequences using a nearest-neighbor algorithm that merged closely related sequences. Alignment of CDR3 sequences to IMGT reference sequences was used to assign V, D and J gene segments. For a sequence to be retained, at least a six-nucleotide match to both a V gene segment and a J gene segment was required. A rearrangement was called productive if the CDR3 had no stop codons and remained in frame with V and J, and every other rearrangement was called non-productive. CDR3 was defined according to IMGT convention as the region running from the second conserved V-encoded cysteine to the conserved J-encoded phenylalanine. The earlier analysis of approximately 500 of the donors excluded sequences that lacked an unambiguous match to a single V gene segment. In an earlier analysis of roughly 600 of the donors, a V segment was called functional when productive rearrangements were above 56.7%, and segregating when the standard deviation between donors exceeded 5%. To diagnose cytomegalovirus status from the catalog of TCR beta chain sequences, a statistical classification framework was built. In a later analysis, V and J genes were assigned by comparing TCR nucleotide sequences against IMGT/GENE-DB human TR gene sequences. A later analysis assigned CDR3 sequences and most-parsimonious VDJ recombination scenarios with the TCRdist pipeline. In a later analysis, each TCR beta chain was defined by its CDR3 amino acid sequence together with its V-gene family, and reads lacking a unique V-gene family were excluded. To address suspected cross-contamination and a sequencing artifact, a later analysis removed approximately 590 highly shared, low-generation-probability nucleotide sequences. In a later analysis, a clonal expansion index was calculated for each public chain from normalized within-repertoire ranks of inferred template counts. In a later analysis, generation probabilities were computed with a VDJ recombination model fitted to out-of-frame rearrangements, and the resulting probabilities were checked against IGoR. Hypergeometric tests were used in a later analysis to score TCR-TCR, TCR-HLA and TCR-CMV co-occurrence, with a repertoire-size bias correction applied to the TCR pairs. To estimate false discovery rates, a later analysis permuted the HLA or CMV assignments 20 times. In a later analysis, co-occurring TCRs were grouped with DBSCAN, and TCRdist sequence similarity was added when clustering was performed within HLA-allele-positive subsets. For co-occurrence clustering, repertoires with fewer than 30,000 or more than 120,000 public chains were excluded, along with roughly 5 repertoires with anomalous nucleotide sharing. TCRdb mirrors the immuneACCESS table, restricted to in-frame sequences. Some clones are absent from its copies; in checked studies, under half trace to an unresolved V gene, and the reason for the others is unknown. That table furnishes V, J and clone size, whereas the DNA furnished D and trimming. The sample table contains under 300,000 clones; only one count was recorded for 80% to 85% of them. The leading ten clones occupy roughly 7.4% of the sample.

The V and J ends are trimmed by 4 bases and 3 bases, leaving 13 bases between them. CDR1 and CDR2 were assigned from the germline V gene as SQVTM and ANQGSEA. Measured from the cysteine to the phenylalanine, the CDR3 is 14 residues long. Solely the CDR3 DNA is kept, with 42 bases framed from the first base. This clone occurred once. The antigen it recognizes is unknown. No clone much larger than this one lies a single base away; base qualities are absent. In total, roughly 670 healthy bone marrow donors made up the cohort. Cohort members were all nominally healthy when sampled, although unrecorded immune exposures were likely present. The donor was CMV seropositive and belonged to the group of 250 to 300 seropositive cohort members. Each donor provided a peripheral blood sample, and peripheral blood mononuclear cells were used for TCR beta sequencing. Genomic DNA extraction from the blood cell samples was performed with the Qiagen DNeasy Blood Extraction Kit.

The sequence came from a woman aged 55-69 years in good health and CMV-seropositive. Input material: PBMCs. The rearranged segments are TRBV29-1 and TRBJ1-5, with TRBD1 perhaps the D gene, on 6 matching bases. The CDR3 region has the sequence CSVGGGPSNQPQHF. In nucleotides, the sequence is TGCAGCGTTGGGGGGGGGCCCTCCAATCAGCCCCAGCATTTT.